This T cell receptor beta chain was obtained from a study of blood T cells in healthy people across ages. About this clonotype itself: Its antigen is unknown.

Sample-barcoded 5' priming and a J-beta primer mix drove a second PCR of roughly 6 to 12 cycles. Each of the cDNA molecules was tagged by a template-switch adaptor with 12 random nucleotides. One entry per CDR3 protein results from TCRdb running MiXCR on the 5' RACE reads. There are 650,000 to 900,000 distinct CDR3 sequences in the sample; around two thirds occur only once, and roughly 26% lies in the top ten. The trim removed 7 bases at V and 5 bases at J, leaving 17 bases unmatched. The germline V gene has CDR1 MDHEN and CDR2 SYDVKM. This CDR3 has 17 residues. Study findings and constraints: No one knew whether donors had CMV, which possibly confounded expanded clonotype changes.

The receptor's source is a man aged 25-40 years in good health. The sequencing input was blood. The chain combines TRBV28 with TRBJ2-3; 8 nucleotides agree with TRBD2. The CDR3 reads CASKPPLTSAKRDTQYF. The CDR3 region has the DNA TGTGCCAGCAAGCCCCCCTTGACTAGCGCAAAGAGAGATACGCAGTATTTT.